This T cell receptor (beta chain) was retrieved from a study of cytomegalovirus exposure and HLA in healthy donors. Whole-study results and caveats: Analyzed later, association rates of TCRs varied across HLA loci, with DRB1 most and HLA-C fewest. Sequencing artifact likely explains a cluster of highly shared sequence variants. In an earlier analysis, productive rearrangement rates for most beta V segments clustered near 87% or 30%.

The donors, nominally healthy at sampling, likely had unrecorded immune exposures. Vbeta (60) and Jbeta (13) primers were used in the PCR. Libraries were prepared by immunoSEQ multiplex PCR; TCRdb keeps only in-frame clonotypes and omits some of them. The data hold approximately 80,000 clones, with roughly 78% observed a single time. With regard to this clone: The target antigen is unknown.

The TCR sequence derives from a male donor in good health and CMV-seropositive. Sequenced material: PBMCs.

The CDR3 DNA follows: TGTGCCAGCAGTCGTTTTTCAGGGGGTCAGGACTATGGCTACACCTTC. The encoded protein is CASSRFSGGQDYGYTF. This sequence joins TRBV27 and TRBJ1-2; 7 bases fit TRBD1. The ends lost 5 bases at V and 3 bases at J; junction bases unmatched: 12. The CDR3 sequence is 16 residues long. Looked up from germline, CDR1 is MNHEY and CDR2 is SMNVEV (reference sequence).